This T cell receptor (beta chain) is from a study of blood T cell repertoires in COVID-19. Study in general: Researchers got acute and convalescent COVID-19 samples from the United States, Italy and Spain. PBMCs, B-cell-depleted T cells, or T cells were the source of the cDNA or gDNA that made up the material.

V lost 4 bases to trimming and J lost 4 bases; unmatched junction nucleotides: 1. Germline V gives CDR1 SGHNT, CDR2 YYREEE (reference sequence). CDR3 size: 12 residues. Two negative PCRs, clearance, or symptom resolution characterized the recovered Cohort 3 donors. Sequenced by immunoSEQ multiplex PCR; TCRdb stores in-frame clones only, minus some. Seen here are almost 500,000 clones, about nine tenths observed once, and the top ten hold roughly 8%. The TCR comes from an older woman who had recovered from COVID-19. The rearrangement joins TRBV5-4 to TRBJ1-2; 7 bases are shared with TRBD1. The specimen sequenced was PBMCs or T cells enriched from blood (not recorded which). DNA of the CDR3: TGTGCCAGCAGCCGGGACAGCTATGGCTACACCTTC. Its protein product is CASSRDSYGYTF.